This is a list of T cell receptor beta chains from one sample in a study of blood T cell repertoires in COVID-19. Sequenced by immunoSEQ multiplex PCR; TCRdb stores in-frame clones only, minus some. Here the sample spans approximately 110,000 clones, roughly 83% being singletons. Material: peripheral blood. The origin of the receptors is a human donor in a cohort sampled during active COVID-19. The CDR3 runs from the conserved cysteine through the conserved F or W. D genes are given only for firm matches. Clone size is stated in some rows and not others, as once, few, many or a class when expanded.

len	d_gene	v_gene	abundance	j_gene	CDR3nt	CDR3aa
14	TRBD2	TRBV12-5	NA	TRBJ2-1	TGTGCTAGTGGCCCGGGGACTAGCGGGAGTGCGCAGTTCTTC	CASGPGTSGSAQFF
11	TRBD1	TRBV28	NA	TRBJ1-1	TGTGCCAGCAGTGTGACAGGGGAAGCTTTCTTT	CASSVTGEAFF
18	TRBD2	TRBV19	NA	TRBJ2-7	TGTGCCAGTAGTTTATTTTCGGGCGAACTAGCGGGAGTCTACGAGCAGTACTTC	CASSLFSGELAGVYEQYF
17	NA	TRBV30	NA	TRBJ2-3	TGTGCCTGGAGCGGTGCATGGGTAACAGTTAGCACAGATACGCAGTATTTT	CAWSGAWVTVSTDTQYF
13	NA	TRBV28	NA	TRBJ1-2	TGTGCCAGCAGTGGGAGGGGTCTTTATGGCTACACCTTC	CASSGRGLYGYTF
14	NA	TRBV19	NA	TRBJ1-5	TGTGCCAGTAGGCCAACCCACACCTCCCAGCCCCAGCATTTT	CASRPTHTSQPQHF
16	NA	TRBV5-1	once	TRBJ2-5	TGCGCCAGCAGCTTGGGGGGAGGACACTTACAAGAGACCCAGTACTTC	CASSLGGGHLQETQYF
16	NA	TRBV7-9	NA	TRBJ2-5	TGTGCCAGCAGCTTCATCCACTCGACAGGAACGGAGACCCAGTACTTC	CASSFIHSTGTETQYF
12	NA	TRBV1	NA	TRBJ2-7	TGCACCAGCGGCGGGAGGGACTACGAGCAGTACTTC	CTSGGRDYEQYF
14	TRBD1	TRBV6-5	NA	TRBJ2-7	TGTGCCAGCAGCGGGTGGGGACAGGGAAAGAAGGTTTTATTC	CASSGWGQGKKVLF
17	TRBD2	TRBV29-1	once	TRBJ2-5	TGCAGCGTTGCGGGACTAGCGGGGCTCTCGACCAGGGAGACCCAGTACTTC	CSVAGLAGLSTRETQYF
15	NA	TRBV24-1	NA	TRBJ2-1	TGTGCCACCAGTGATTCTCCCAGCAGGGGCAATGAGCAGTTCTTC	CATSDSPSRGNEQFF
14	NA	TRBV7-9	NA	TRBJ1-4	TGTGCCAGCAGCTTAGGCTCAGGGGCTGAAAAACTGTTTTTT	CASSLGSGAEKLFF
13	TRBD2	TRBV18	NA	TRBJ2-3	TGTGCCAGCTCACGGGGGGGTCCAGATACGCAGTATTTT	CASSRGGPDTQYF
13	TRBD1	TRBV12-3/TRBV12-4	NA	TRBJ2-7	TGTGCCAGCAGTTTGGAGACAGGGTACGAGCAGTACTTC	CASSLETGYEQYF
15	TRBD2	TRBV10-3	NA	TRBJ2-5	TGTGCCATCAGTGGGACTAGCGCCTCCCAAGAGACCCAGTACTTC	CAISGTSASQETQYF
16	TRBD2	TRBV10-1	NA	TRBJ2-1	TGCGCCAGCAGTGAGCCCTCGGGACTAGCGGGAGCTGAGCAGTTCTTC	CASSEPSGLAGAEQFF
16	TRBD2	TRBV30	NA	TRBJ2-5	TGTGCCTGGAGTGTCGGTCTAGCGGGAGTGTTGGAGACCCAGTACTTC	CAWSVGLAGVLETQYF
16	TRBD2	TRBV28	NA	TRBJ2-3	TGTGCCAGCAGTTTACTAGCGGGAGGAGGGACAGATACGCAGTATTTT	CASSLLAGGGTDTQYF
13	TRBD1	TRBV5-6	NA	TRBJ1-6	TGTGCCAGCAGCTTCGGGACAGGGCAGGCCCTCCACTTT	CASSFGTGQALHF
15	TRBD1	TRBV30	NA	TRBJ2-1	TGTGCCTGGAGTGGACAGGGAAGCTCCTACAATGAGCAGTTCTTC	CAWSGQGSSYNEQFF
12	NA	TRBV12-3/TRBV12-4	NA	TRBJ1-6	TGTGCCAGCAGTTCCCGGAATTCACCCCTCCACTTT	CASSSRNSPLHF
17	TRBD2	TRBV7-2	NA	TRBJ2-2	TGTGCCAGCAGCTCTCGACTAGCGGGAGTAAAGGTCGGGGAGCTGTTTTTT	CASSSRLAGVKVGELFF
16	TRBD1	TRBV5-6	NA	TRBJ1-2	TGTGCCAGCAGGAAACGGGGTGGACAGGGGGCTTATGGCTACACCTTC	CASRKRGGQGAYGYTF
14	NA	TRBV28	NA	TRBJ2-6	TGTGCCAGCAGTCCTGCGTCTGGGGCCAACGTCCTGACTTTC	CASSPASGANVLTF
17	TRBD2	TRBV4-3	NA	TRBJ2-1	TGCGCCAGCAGCCAAGAAGGACTAGCGCCCAAAAACAATGAGCAGTTCTTC	CASSQEGLAPKNNEQFF
13	NA	TRBV7-2	NA	TRBJ2-5	TGTGCCAGCAGCCAGGGGGGTCGGGAGACCCAGTACTTC	CASSQGGRETQYF
14	NA	TRBV5-1	NA	TRBJ2-7	TGCGCCAGCAGCTTGACGCTGTCTAGCCGCGAGCAGTACTTC	CASSLTLSSREQYF
17	NA	TRBV4-1	NA	TRBJ1-2	TGCGCCAGCAGCCAAGAGGTAGACTATAGGGTCGTCTATGGCTACACCTTC	CASSQEVDYRVVYGYTF
16	NA	TRBV6-7	NA	TRBJ1-2	TGTGCCAGCAGTTATTTTCCCCAGGTTGTAGTTTATGGCTACACCTTC	CASSYFPQVVVYGYTF
15	TRBD1	TRBV5-1	NA	TRBJ1-1	TGCGCCAGCAGCTTTGACAGGGGTTGGGGGACTGAAGCTTTCTTT	CASSFDRGWGTEAFF
16	TRBD1	TRBV5-1	NA	TRBJ1-4	TGCGCCAGCGCCTCCCAACCGGGACAGGGTAATGAAAAACTGTTTTTT	CASASQPGQGNEKLFF
14	TRBD2	TRBV3-1/TRBV3-2	NA	TRBJ2-3	TGTGCCAGCACCGTTGGGAGGGTGAGGGATACGCAGTATTTT	CASTVGRVRDTQYF
14	TRBD1	TRBV9	NA	TRBJ1-2	TGTGCCAGCAGCGGGGGACAGGGCCCTTTTCGCTACACCTTC	CASSGGQGPFRYTF
17	NA	TRBV21-1	NA	TRBJ2-1	TGTGCCAGCAGCAACGCCTGGCGGGAGGGGAGGGGGAATGAGCAGTTCTTC	CASSNAWREGRGNEQFF
15	TRBD2	TRBV6-5	NA	TRBJ2-1	TGTGCCAGCATGGGAGCGGGGATACCTTACAATGAGCAGTTCTTC	CASMGAGIPYNEQFF
16	TRBD1	TRBV19	NA	TRBJ1-1	TGTGCCAGTAGTTCCAAGACAGGGGGCTCCTTACCTGAAGCTTTCTTT	CASSSKTGGSLPEAFF
18	NA	TRBV4-1	NA	TRBJ1-6	TGCGCCAGCAGCCTCGGGAGGCTCCCCGAATTTGGCAATTCACCCCTCCACTTT	CASSLGRLPEFGNSPLHF
14	TRBD2	TRBV2	NA	TRBJ2-5	TGTGCCAGCAGCCCCAGCGGGAGGAAAGAGACCCAGTACTTC	CASSPSGRKETQYF